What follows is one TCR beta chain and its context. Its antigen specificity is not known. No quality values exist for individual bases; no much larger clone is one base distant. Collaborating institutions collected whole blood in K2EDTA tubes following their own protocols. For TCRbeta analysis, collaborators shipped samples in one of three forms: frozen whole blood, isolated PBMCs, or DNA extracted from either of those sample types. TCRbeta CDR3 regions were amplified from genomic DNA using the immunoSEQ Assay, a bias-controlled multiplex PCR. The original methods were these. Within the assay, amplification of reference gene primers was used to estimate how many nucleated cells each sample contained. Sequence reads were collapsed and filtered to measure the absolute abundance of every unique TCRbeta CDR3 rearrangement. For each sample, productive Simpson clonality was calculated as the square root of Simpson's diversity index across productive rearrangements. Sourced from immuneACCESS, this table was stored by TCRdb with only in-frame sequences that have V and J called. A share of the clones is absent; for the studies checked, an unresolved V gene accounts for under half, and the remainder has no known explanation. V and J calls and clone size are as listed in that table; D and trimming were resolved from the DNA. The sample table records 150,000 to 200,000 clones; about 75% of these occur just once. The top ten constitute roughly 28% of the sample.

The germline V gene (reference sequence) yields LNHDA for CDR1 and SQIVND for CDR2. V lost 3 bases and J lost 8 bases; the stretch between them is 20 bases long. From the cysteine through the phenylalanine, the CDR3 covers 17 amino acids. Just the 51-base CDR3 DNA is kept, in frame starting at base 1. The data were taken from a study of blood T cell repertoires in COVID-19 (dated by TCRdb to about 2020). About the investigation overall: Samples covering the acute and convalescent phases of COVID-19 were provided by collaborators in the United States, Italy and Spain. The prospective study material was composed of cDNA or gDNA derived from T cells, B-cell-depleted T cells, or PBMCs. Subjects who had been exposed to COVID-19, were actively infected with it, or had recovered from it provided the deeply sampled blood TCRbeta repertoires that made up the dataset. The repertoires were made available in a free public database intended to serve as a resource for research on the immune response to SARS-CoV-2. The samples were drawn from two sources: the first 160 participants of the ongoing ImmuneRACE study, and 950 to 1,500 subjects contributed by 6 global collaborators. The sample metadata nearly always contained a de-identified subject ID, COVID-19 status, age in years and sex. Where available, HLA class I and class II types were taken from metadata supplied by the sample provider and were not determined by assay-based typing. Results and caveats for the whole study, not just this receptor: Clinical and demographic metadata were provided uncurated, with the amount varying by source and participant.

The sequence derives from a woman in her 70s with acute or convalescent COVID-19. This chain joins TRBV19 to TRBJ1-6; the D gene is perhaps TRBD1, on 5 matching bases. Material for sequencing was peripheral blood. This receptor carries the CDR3 CASSIRAGRGAHSPLHF. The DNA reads TGTGCCAGTAGTATTAGAGCGGGACGCGGTGCCCATTCACCCCTCCACTTT.